This is a list of T cell receptor beta chains from one sample in a study of blood T cell repertoires in COVID-19. Produced via immunoSEQ multiplex PCR; TCRdb's table is partial and in-frame only. The sample yields just under 60,000 clones, about 90% seen once. Sequenced input: peripheral blood. Receptors originate from a man in his sixties with acute or convalescent COVID-19. Each CDR3 is given with its conserved first and last residue. Fields, in order: V gene, J gene, clone size, D gene, CDR3 protein, CDR3 DNA. A D gene is named only where the DNA matches it firmly. Clone size, where shown, is once, few, many, or a class for clones that have expanded.

>TRBV6-6|TRBJ1-1|NA|TRBD1
CASSSSGGYTEAFF
TGTGCCAGCAGTTCGTCAGGGGGGTACACTGAAGCTTTCTTT
>TRBV27|TRBJ2-7|once|TRBD2
CASMTSGSSSYEQYF
TGTGCCAGCATGACTAGCGGGAGCAGCTCCTACGAGCAGTACTTC
>TRBV7-9|TRBJ1-5|NA|NA
CASSSGGRINQPQHF
TGTGCCAGCAGCAGCGGGGGCCGGATCAATCAGCCCCAGCATTTT
>TRBV30|TRBJ1-2|once|NA
CAWSVQTPSRSYGYTF
TGTGCCTGGAGTGTACAGACCCCCAGCAGGTCCTATGGCTACACCTTC
>TRBV11-2|TRBJ1-2|NA|TRBD1
CASTPGTGLYGYTF
TGTGCCAGCACCCCCGGGACAGGCCTTTATGGCTACACCTTC
>TRBV6-6|TRBJ1-2|NA|NA
CASSTSRSGNYGYTF
TGTGCCAGCAGCACTTCACGGTCGGGGAACTATGGCTACACCTTC
>TRBV2|TRBJ1-2|NA|TRBD1
CASILDRASNYGYTF
TGTGCCAGCATTCTCGACAGGGCAAGTAACTATGGCTACACCTTC
>TRBV4-1|TRBJ2-4|NA|NA
CASSQDGDSERVNIQYF
TGCGCCAGCAGCCAAGATGGTGACTCGGAACGCGTAAACATTCAGTACTTC
>TRBV29-1|TRBJ1-4|NA|TRBD1
CSVGTVNEKLFF
TGCAGCGTGGGGACAGTTAATGAAAAACTGTTTTTT
>TRBV19|TRBJ1-2|NA|NA
CARSSRGTYGYTF
TGTGCCAGATCTTCCAGGGGCACCTATGGCTACACCTTC
>TRBV6-5|TRBJ1-1|NA|NA
CASSYSGRGNTEAFF
TGTGCCAGCAGTTACTCGGGGCGGGGGAACACTGAAGCTTTCTTT
>TRBV6-1|TRBJ2-7|once|NA
CASSELSDYEQYF
TGTGCCAGCAGTGAACTGAGCGACTACGAGCAGTACTTC
>TRBV27|TRBJ2-1|NA|TRBD2
CASSLISGDYSYNEQFF
TGTGCCAGCAGTTTAATTTCCGGGGACTACTCCTACAATGAGCAGTTCTTC
>TRBV3-1/TRBV3-2|TRBJ1-5|NA|TRBD1
CASSQGQGFNQPQHF
TGTGCCAGCAGCCAAGGACAGGGTTTCAATCAGCCCCAGCATTTT
>TRBV28|TRBJ2-7|NA|NA
CASSLLGAQGHEQYF
TGTGCCAGCAGTTTGTTGGGGGCCCAGGGACACGAGCAGTACTTC
>TRBV18|TRBJ2-3|NA|TRBD1
CASSPPTQGVADTQYF
TGTGCCAGCTCACCACCTACACAGGGGGTGGCAGATACGCAGTATTTT
>TRBV5-1|TRBJ2-3|NA|NA
CASSLVGGTGTDTQYF
TGCGCCAGCAGCTTGGTTGGGGGGACTGGCACAGATACGCAGTATTTT
>TRBV18|TRBJ1-5|NA|NA
CASSPRQAHSNQPQHF
TGTGCCAGCTCACCCCGACAGGCTCATAGCAATCAGCCCCAGCATTTT
>TRBV13|TRBJ2-7|once|NA
CASSLRGGTYEQYF
TGTGCCAGCAGCTTACGCGGGGGCACCTACGAGCAGTACTTC
>TRBV5-8|TRBJ1-6|NA|NA
CASSVTGTYNSPLHF
TGTGCCAGCAGCGTAACCGGGACCTATAATTCACCCCTCCACTTT
>TRBV5-5|TRBJ2-7|NA|TRBD1
CASTLKGTGAIDEQYF
TGTGCCAGCACCCTGAAAGGGACAGGGGCAATCGACGAGCAGTACTTC
>TRBV7-2|TRBJ2-7|NA|NA
CASSSRAGLPPYEQYF
TGTGCCAGCAGCTCCCGGGCGGGTTTGCCGCCCTACGAGCAGTACTTC
>TRBV7-3|TRBJ1-3|NA|NA
CASSPQGGKAGNTIYF
TGTGCCAGCAGCCCCCAGGGAGGTAAAGCTGGAAACACCATATATTTT
>TRBV3-1/TRBV3-2|TRBJ1-1|NA|TRBD1
CASSPSGQMNTEAFF
TGTGCCAGCAGCCCCTCGGGACAGATGAACACTGAAGCTTTCTTT
>TRBV7-3|TRBJ2-3|once|NA
CASSLIGAGVTDTQYF
TGTGCCAGCAGCTTGATAGGGGCTGGGGTCACAGATACGCAGTATTTT
>TRBV6-1|TRBJ2-5|once|NA
CASSYLQETQYF
TGTGCCAGCAGTTATCTTCAAGAGACCCAGTACTTC
>TRBV28|TRBJ2-1|medium-sized|TRBD2
CASSYPYGGITYNEQFF
TGTGCCAGCAGTTACCCGTACGGGGGGATAACCTACAATGAGCAGTTCTTC
>TRBV6-6|TRBJ1-5|NA|NA
CASSHTGGNQPQHF
TGTGCCAGCAGCCATACGGGGGGGAATCAGCCCCAGCATTTT
>TRBV5-1|TRBJ1-1|NA|NA
CASSLRGMRRPLNTEAFF
TGCGCCAGCAGCTTGAGGGGCATGCGCAGGCCATTGAACACTGAAGCTTTCTTT
>TRBV19|TRBJ1-1|NA|NA
CASKRQANTEAFF
TGTGCCAGTAAGAGACAAGCGAACACTGAAGCTTTCTTT
>TRBV9|TRBJ1-6|NA|NA
CASRRNHVNNSPLHF
TGTGCCAGCAGGAGAAACCACGTCAATAATTCACCCCTCCACTTT
>TRBV5-4|TRBJ2-7|NA|NA
CASSWGRTQTYEQYF
TGTGCCAGCAGCTGGGGGCGGACACAGACCTACGAGCAGTACTTC
>TRBV14|TRBJ1-6|NA|TRBD1
CASSRTGGTYNSPLHF
TGTGCCAGCAGCCGGACAGGGGGAACCTATAATTCACCCCTCCACTTT
>TRBV5-1|TRBJ2-1|NA|TRBD2
CASGTGLAGVGEQFF
TGCGCCAGCGGCACAGGACTAGCGGGAGTGGGTGAGCAGTTCTTC
>TRBV4-2|TRBJ2-1|few|NA
CASSQGVAETNEQFF
TGTGCCAGCAGCCAAGGTGTGGCGGAAACCAATGAGCAGTTCTTC
>TRBV5-1|TRBJ2-3|NA|NA
CASSLGTSTDTQYF
TGCGCCAGCAGCTTGGGTACTAGCACAGATACGCAGTATTTT
>TRBV18|TRBJ1-2|NA|NA
CASSPQTGSGAGGYTF
TGTGCCAGCTCACCACAAACAGGGTCCGGTGCGGGTGGCTACACCTTC
>TRBV28|TRBJ2-3|once|TRBD2
CASSPRLATNTDTQYF
TGTGCCAGCAGTCCGAGACTAGCGACCAACACAGATACGCAGTATTTT
>TRBV5-6|TRBJ2-5|NA|NA
CASSPDNQETQYF
TGTGCCAGCAGTCCGGACAACCAAGAGACCCAGTACTTC
>TRBV28|TRBJ1-3|NA|NA
CASSLGHLGNTIYF
TGTGCCAGCAGTTTAGGGCATTTGGGAAACACCATATATTTT
>TRBV19|TRBJ2-5|NA|TRBD2
CASSILVQREKETQYF
TGTGCCAGTAGTATTCTCGTGCAGCGGGAGAAAGAGACCCAGTACTTC
>TRBV6-5|TRBJ1-1|NA|NA
CASSPDEVNTEAFF
TGTGCCAGCAGTCCTGACGAGGTGAACACTGAAGCTTTCTTT
>TRBV21-1|TRBJ2-4|NA|NA
CASSSRTGKVETKNIQYF
TGTGCCAGCAGCTCCCGGACAGGGAAGGTTGAAACCAAAAACATTCAGTACTTC
>TRBV19|TRBJ2-3|once|TRBD2
CASRETSVLADTQYF
TGTGCCAGTAGGGAGACTAGCGTACTCGCAGATACGCAGTATTTT
>TRBV28|TRBJ2-1|NA|NA
CASSFSDRREQFF
TGTGCCAGCAGTTTTTCGGACAGACGCGAGCAGTTCTTC
>TRBV24-1|TRBJ2-2|NA|TRBD2
CATSDLKASGIRGTGELFF
TGTGCCACCAGTGATTTGAAGGCTAGCGGGATCCGAGGGACCGGGGAGCTGTTTTTT